These 7 T cell receptor beta chains were sequenced from one sample in a study of shared clonotypes between healthy human individuals (dated by TCRdb to 2020 to 2021). The library relied on the immunoSEQ multiplex PCR assay. TCRdb's version of the immuneACCESS table is confined to in-frame rearrangements and falls short of the full clone set. An unresolved V gene accounts for under half of the shortfall where checked; the remainder is of unknown origin. The sample yields about 1.1 million clones; around 77% were counted once. The ten largest account for 0.89% of the sample. The source material was memory CD4+ T cells from PBMCs. Interpreted using the paper, the cell subset or site label stands for: CD45RA-negative fraction. These receptors were taken from a man between 18 and 35 years old in good health. Some clones in this sample may be carry-over from other donors' samples.

The chain has TRBV18 and TRBJ1-2; maybe TRBD1 (5 bases). CDR1 and CDR2 from the germline V gene are KGHSH and LQKENI. The CDR3 loop spans 18 amino acids. V was cut by 2 bases and J by 2 bases, with 21 bases left in between. The CDR3: CASSPTVATGTSNYGYTF. Written as DNA, the CDR3 is TGTGCCAGCTCACCAACTGTAGCCACCGGGACTTCGAACTATGGCTACACCTTC.

V gene TRBV7-2 combines with J gene TRBJ1-5; D ambiguous. The CDR3 has 13 residues. Trimming stripped 6 bases from V and 6 bases from J, with 12 bases between. Germline lookup yields CDR1 SGHTA and CDR2 FQGNSA. The CDR3 spells CASSYQRAQPQHF. CDR3 nucleotide sequence: TGTGCCAGCAGTTACCAGAGGGCTCAGCCCCAGCATTTT.

A remark on this clone: Within the sample, other DNA sequences also encode this same CDR3. This chain connects TRBV5-4 to TRBJ2-5, with D perhaps TRBD1 (5 bases). The length of the CDR3 is 14 residues. Germline V gene lookup returns CDR1 SGHNT and CDR2 YYREEE (reference sequence). The germline V and J ends were trimmed by 0 bases and 2 bases, with 8 bases remaining between them. The CDR3 is CASSLGRTQETQYF. In DNA, the CDR3 is TGTGCCAGCAGCTTGGGACGGACACAAGAGACCCAGTACTTC.

There are a few counts of this clone. V and J are TRBV5-4 and TRBJ2-7; maybe TRBD2 (7 bases). The CDR3 totals 12 residues. Germline CDR1 is SGHNT and CDR2 is YYREEE (reference sequence). The ends were cut back, 3 bases at V and 9 bases at J, with 13 bases in the middle. This CDR3 reads CASSSGGSRQYF. In nucleotides, the CDR3 is TGTGCCAGCAGCTCGGGGGGCTCCCGGCAGTACTTC.

The chain uses TRBV29-1 and TRBJ2-3, with D maybe TRBD2 (6 bases). The V gene's germline CDR1 is SQVTM and CDR2 ANQGSEA. The CDR3 contains 13 residues. The CDR3 protein is CGAEGSGTDTQYF. CDR3 DNA sequence: TGCGGGGCGGAGGGTTCAGGCACAGATACGCAGTATTTT.

The chain has TRBV14 and TRBJ2-7; D unclear. V shed 0 bases and J shed 3 bases, with 9 bases lying between them. The germline CDR1 and CDR2 sequences are SGHDN and FVKESK. The CDR3 contains 14 residues. The CDR3 DNA reads as TGTGCCAGCAGCCAAGATCGGCCCGGCTACGAGCAGTACTTC. It yields the protein CASSQDRPGYEQYF.

This clone appeared once. The rearrangement uses TRBV10-2 and TRBJ1-1, with no clear D. In germline, CDR1 is WSHSY, CDR2 SAAADI. V was shortened by 3 bases and J by 6 bases, with 8 bases between the two germline ends. The CDR3 runs 12 residues. The CDR3 here is CASSESWAEAFF. The CDR3 DNA follows: TGCGCCAGCAGTGAAAGTTGGGCTGAAGCTTTCTTT.